These T cell receptor beta chains were read from a single sample in a study of high-grade serous ovarian cancer treatment subgroups. Sequencing used immunoSEQ multiplex PCR; TCRdb keeps in-frame clones, though not all of them. The data contain thousands of clones, approximately 72% of them singletons. The source material was tumor tissue. Receptors were obtained from a human donor with high-grade serous ovarian cancer. Both conserved end residues are part of each CDR3. The D gene is left open where the match is weak. Some rows have no size entry. The others give once, few or many, or a class for an expanded clone.

cdr3_length	clone_size	v_call	j_call	d_call	cdr3_nt	cdr3_aa
16	NA	TRBV4-3	TRBJ2-1	TRBD2	TGCGCCAGCAGCTCGTGGACTAGCGGAGCCTACAATGAGCAGTTCTTC	CASSSWTSGAYNEQFF
15	few	TRBV14	TRBJ1-1	NA	TGTGCCAGCAGCCTACAGGGCTTCGGGAACACTGAAGCTTTCTTT	CASSLQGFGNTEAFF
18	few	TRBV14	TRBJ2-1	NA	TGTGCCAGCAGCCACGAGGACCTAGCGAAACGCTCCTACAATGAGCAGTTCTTC	CASSHEDLAKRSYNEQFF
16	NA	TRBV30	TRBJ2-7	NA	TGTGCCTGGAGTGTACTCCGAGGGACCCGAGCTTACGAGCAGTACTTC	CAWSVLRGTRAYEQYF
16	NA	TRBV7-8	TRBJ2-7	TRBD1	TGTGCCAGCAGCTTAGTTACGGGGACAGGGTTGTACGAGCAGTACTTC	CASSLVTGTGLYEQYF
13	NA	TRBV11-2	TRBJ2-4	NA	TGTGCCAGCAGCTTAGATTTTAGGAGCGCCTGGTACTTC	CASSLDFRSAWYF
15	NA	TRBV18	TRBJ2-7	NA	TGTGCCAGCTCACCGACCGCGGACAGAAGCTACGAGCAGTACTTC	CASSPTADRSYEQYF
15	NA	TRBV6-6	TRBJ1-2	TRBD1	TGTGCCAGCATGACAGGGGGTCTCCCTAACTATGGCTACACCTTC	CASMTGGLPNYGYTF
15	medium-sized	TRBV7-9	TRBJ2-7	NA	TGTGCCAGCAGCTCAACGACTCAGGGTGCCCACGAGCAGTACTTC	CASSSTTQGAHEQYF
12	few	TRBV28	TRBJ1-2	NA	TGTGCCACGAAGGTGACCCTCTATGGCTACACCTTC	CATKVTLYGYTF
15	few	TRBV29-1	TRBJ1-1	NA	TGCAGCGTTGAAGAGTCCGGGCAGGGGAGCACTGAAGCTTTCTTT	CSVEESGQGSTEAFF
15	NA	TRBV30	TRBJ1-1	TRBD1	TGTGCCTGGAGTGGACAGGGGGGTCTGAACACTGAAGCTTTCTTT	CAWSGQGGLNTEAFF
14	NA	TRBV7-2	TRBJ2-6	NA	TGTGCCAGCAGCTTAACCTCTGGGGCCAACGTCCTGACTTTC	CASSLTSGANVLTF
11	NA	TRBV19	TRBJ1-2	NA	TGTGCCAGTAGTCCGCCCCCTGGCTACACCTTC	CASSPPPGYTF
17	NA	TRBV5-8	TRBJ2-3	TRBD2	TGTGCCAGCAGCTTGGGTCGTTGGCGGGAGGCAAAAGATACGCAGTATTTT	CASSLGRWREAKDTQYF
12	NA	TRBV29-1	TRBJ2-3	NA	TGCAGCGTGGAGGTGACTAGGGATACGCAGTATTTT	CSVEVTRDTQYF
14	NA	TRBV30	TRBJ1-4	NA	TGTGCCTGGAGTGTACCGGCGCGGGATGAAAAACTGTTTTTT	CAWSVPARDEKLFF
12	few	TRBV9	TRBJ1-2	NA	TGTGCCAGCAGCGTAGCGGGGGGTGGCTACACCTTC	CASSVAGGGYTF
12	NA	TRBV4-3	TRBJ1-5	NA	TGCGCCAGCAGCCAAGATGGCAGGACCCAGCATTTT	CASSQDGRTQHF
12	NA	TRBV6-6	TRBJ2-7	NA	TGTGCCAGCTACAGGGTTGCGGACGAGCAGTACTTC	CASYRVADEQYF
13	NA	TRBV5-4	TRBJ2-7	NA	TGTGCCAGCAGTCGGATTAGCAGCTACGAGCAGTACTTC	CASSRISSYEQYF
17	NA	TRBV4-2	TRBJ2-1	TRBD2	TGTGCCAGCAGCCGCCCTTTACGGGAGGGATCCTACAATGAGCAGTTCTTC	CASSRPLREGSYNEQFF
9	few	TRBV7-2	TRBJ1-1	NA	TGTGCCAGCGGGGCTGAAGCTTTCTTT	CASGAEAFF
13	NA	TRBV11-1	TRBJ2-5	NA	TGTGCCAGCAGAGAGCAGGTACAAGAGACCCAGTACTTC	CASREQVQETQYF
11	NA	TRBV28	TRBJ1-2	NA	TGTGCCAGCAGTTTACTCTATGGCTACACCTTC	CASSLLYGYTF
13	NA	TRBV4-1	TRBJ2-7	NA	TGCGCCAGCAGTCTGAGCGGAGCCTACGAGCAGTACTTC	CASSLSGAYEQYF
14	once	TRBV9	TRBJ1-2	TRBD1	TGTGCCAGCAGCCCGACGGACAGGGCCATACGCTACACCTTC	CASSPTDRAIRYTF
14	once	TRBV6-1	TRBJ1-1	TRBD1	TGTGCCAGCAACCAGGGGGGAGGGAACACTGAAGCTTTCTTT	CASNQGGGNTEAFF
12	NA	TRBV19	TRBJ1-2	NA	TGTGCCAGTAGTGGCGGGATGTGGGGCTACACCTTC	CASSGGMWGYTF
13	NA	TRBV19	TRBJ1-5	NA	TGTGCCAGTCTACAGGGTTGGTATCAGCCCCAGCATTTT	CASLQGWYQPQHF
15	few	TRBV5-1	TRBJ1-4	NA	TGCGCCAGCAGCTTGGGACAGTCGGGCAATGAAAAACTGTTTTTT	CASSLGQSGNEKLFF
14	NA	TRBV14	TRBJ2-5	NA	TGTGCCAGCAGCCAAGATCCTAGTCCGGAGACCCAGTACTTC	CASSQDPSPETQYF
15	NA	TRBV6-5	TRBJ2-7	TRBD2	TGTGCCAGCAGGTCCCCTGGACTAGTTGGGAGCGAGCAGTACTTC	CASRSPGLVGSEQYF
15	NA	TRBV7-2	TRBJ1-2	NA	TGTGCCAGCAGCTTATTACAGACGTACTATTATGGCTACACCTTC	CASSLLQTYYYGYTF
15	NA	TRBV11-3	TRBJ1-2	TRBD1	TGTGCCAGCAGCCCCTTACAGGGGAAGGTAGATGGCTACACCTTC	CASSPLQGKVDGYTF
15	NA	TRBV7-9	TRBJ1-3	TRBD1	TGTGCCAGCACTGCGTCAGGGGGACCTGGAAACACCATATATTTT	CASTASGGPGNTIYF
14	NA	TRBV11-2	TRBJ1-2	TRBD1	TGTGCCAGCAGCGTGGCGACAGGGGCAGGGGGCTACACCTTC	CASSVATGAGGYTF
13	NA	TRBV5-1	TRBJ1-1	NA	TGCGCCAGCAGCTTTTCGTGGAACACTGAAGCTTTCTTT	CASSFSWNTEAFF
13	few	TRBV6-1	TRBJ2-7	TRBD1	TGTGCCAGCAGAAGACAGGGGTCCGACGAGCAGTACTTC	CASRRQGSDEQYF
13	NA	TRBV29-1	TRBJ1-1	NA	TGCAGCGCCCCGACAGTCATGAACACTGAAGCTTTCTTT	CSAPTVMNTEAFF
16	NA	TRBV7-2	TRBJ2-7	TRBD2	TGTGCCAGCAGCCAAGGGACTAGCGGGAGGAGGTTCGAGCAGTACTTC	CASSQGTSGRRFEQYF
14	NA	TRBV5-1	TRBJ1-5	NA	TGTGCCAGCAGCTTAGGGGGAGGACGATGGACCCAGCATTTT	CASSLGGGRWTQHF
14	NA	TRBV4-3	TRBJ2-3	NA	TGCGCCAGCAGCCAGAGAGACGCCACAGATACGCAGTATTTT	CASSQRDATDTQYF
17	NA	TRBV4-1	TRBJ1-6	TRBD1	TGCGCCAGCAGCCTAGGACAGGGGACCACCGCCAATTCACCCCTCCACTTT	CASSLGQGTTANSPLHF